These 6 T cell receptor beta chains were all obtained from the same sample, sequenced in a study of T cells in Graves' hyperthyroidism and ophthalmopathy. The investigators amplified TCR beta CDR3 regions from RNA transcripts. HTBI primers were the set used in a first-round RT-PCR of the TCR CDR3. One entry per CDR3 protein, called by TCRdb with MiXCR from the multiplex PCR reads. Of 200,000 to 250,000 distinct CDR3 sequences listed, approximately 17% are singletons. The material sequenced was blood. All receptors come from a man over 45 with Graves' hyperthyroidism.

A remark on this clonotype: With a much larger clone just one base away, this may be a read error. V and J are TRBV5-5 and TRBJ1-1; 7 nucleotides match TRBD1. The germline gives CDR1 SGHKS, CDR2 YYEKEE (reference sequence). This CDR3 has 13 amino acids. The CDR3 reads CASSFTGETGAFF. The CDR3 DNA reads TGTGCCAGCAGCTTTACAGGGGAAACTGGAGCTTTCTTT.

This clonotype was seen many times. The chain is built from TRBV20-1 and TRBJ2-5, with D perhaps TRBD2 (5 bases). Germline CDR1 is DFQATT and CDR2 is SNEGSKA (reference sequence). This CDR3 has 14 residues. Trimming took 6 bases from V and 2 from J, leaving 16 bases between them. The chain's CDR3 is CSAGKAATQETQYF. The CDR3 DNA is TGCAGTGCAGGGAAAGCGGCAACTCAAGAGACCCAGTACTTC.

This clonotype was recorded many times. This sequence joins TRBV6-5 and TRBJ2-7; perhaps TRBD2 as D (5 bases). V lost 2 bases and J lost 0, with 5 bases in between. The germline V gene has CDR1 MNHEY and CDR2 SVGAGI. The length of the CDR3 is 13 residues. The DNA of the CDR3 is TGTGCCAGCAGTTACGAGGGCTCCTACGAGCAGTACTTC. It translates to CASSYEGSYEQYF.

This clonotype was detected many times. The chain carries TRBV15 and TRBJ2-7; possible D gene TRBD2, 6 bases. The CDR3 is 15 residues long. CDR1 and CDR2 from the germline V gene are LNHNV and YYDKDF (reference sequence). With 0 bases removed from V and 2 bases from J, the gap between germline ends came to 11 bases. The CDR3: CATSRETSSTYEQYF. CDR3 in DNA: TGTGCCACCAGCAGAGAAACTAGCAGCACCTACGAGCAGTACTTC.

The V gene is TRBV4-3, the J gene TRBJ1-2, with 8 bases aligning to TRBD1. J gave up 4 bases and V 4 bases, and 5 bases lay outside the gene matches. The germline CDR1 and CDR2 sequences are LGHNA and YSLEER. This CDR3 has 14 residues. CDR3 nucleotide sequence: TGCGCCAGCAGCCCGGGACAGGAGGTCTATGGCTACACCTTC. This codes for CASSPGQEVYGYTF.

The V gene is TRBV2, the J gene TRBJ2-2; TRBD2 matches 8 bases. Germline V gene lookup returns CDR1 SNHLY and CDR2 FYNNEI. V gave up 6 bases and J gave up 1 base; unmatched junction bases: 7. The CDR3 loop spans 16 amino acids. CDR3 nucleotides: TGTGCCAGCAGGAGCGGGAGAGGGAGGAACACCGGGGAGCTGTTTTTT. Translation gives CASRSGRGRNTGELFF.